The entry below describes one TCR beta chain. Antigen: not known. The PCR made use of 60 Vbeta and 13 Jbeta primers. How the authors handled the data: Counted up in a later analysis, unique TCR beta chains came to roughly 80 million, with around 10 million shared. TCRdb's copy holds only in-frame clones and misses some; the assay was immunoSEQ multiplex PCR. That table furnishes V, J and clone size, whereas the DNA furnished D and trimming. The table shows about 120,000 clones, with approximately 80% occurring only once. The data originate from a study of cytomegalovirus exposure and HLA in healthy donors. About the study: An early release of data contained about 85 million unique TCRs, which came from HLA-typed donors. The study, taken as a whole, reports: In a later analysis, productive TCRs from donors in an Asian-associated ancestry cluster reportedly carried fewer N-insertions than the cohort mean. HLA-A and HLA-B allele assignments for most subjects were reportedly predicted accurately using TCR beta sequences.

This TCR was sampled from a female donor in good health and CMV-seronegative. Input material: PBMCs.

The DNA of the CDR3 is TGTGCCAGCAGTACCGCGGGACAGGGGTTCGGGGAGACCCAGTACTTC. Its translation: CASSTAGQGFGETQYF. The chain joins TRBV28 to TRBJ2-5, with TRBD1 matching 10 bases. This CDR3 has 16 residues. Germline-derived CDR1 and CDR2 are MDHEN and SYDVKM. Trimming at V came to 5 bases and at J to 5 bases, leaving 11 bases not matched to a gene.